This entry describes one TCR beta chain. TCRdb re-derived calls from the RT-PCR reads in MiXCR, one entry per CDR3 protein. The sample carries about a million distinct CDR3 sequences, 18% recorded once. This record comes from a study of patients and donors after allogeneic stem cell transplantation. The CDR3 sequence is 17 residues long. Per the germline V gene, CDR1 is LNHNV and CDR2 is YYDKDF (reference sequence). V was pared by 0 bases and J by 8 bases, with 20 bases between. The sample consisted of blood, either unsorted or a sorted T cell fraction (not recorded which). The TCR comes from a human donor who was either an allogeneic HSCT recipient or a stem cell or donor lymphocyte infusion donor (not recorded which). It is not recorded whose cells these are; they may come from a transplant donor. The V and J genes are TRBV15 and TRBJ2-1; D is possibly TRBD2 (6 bases). The CDR3 sequence is CATSRDWGQRAGYEQFF. CDR3 coding DNA: TGTGCCACCAGCAGAGATTGGGGCCAGCGGGCTGGCTATGAGCAGTTCTTC.